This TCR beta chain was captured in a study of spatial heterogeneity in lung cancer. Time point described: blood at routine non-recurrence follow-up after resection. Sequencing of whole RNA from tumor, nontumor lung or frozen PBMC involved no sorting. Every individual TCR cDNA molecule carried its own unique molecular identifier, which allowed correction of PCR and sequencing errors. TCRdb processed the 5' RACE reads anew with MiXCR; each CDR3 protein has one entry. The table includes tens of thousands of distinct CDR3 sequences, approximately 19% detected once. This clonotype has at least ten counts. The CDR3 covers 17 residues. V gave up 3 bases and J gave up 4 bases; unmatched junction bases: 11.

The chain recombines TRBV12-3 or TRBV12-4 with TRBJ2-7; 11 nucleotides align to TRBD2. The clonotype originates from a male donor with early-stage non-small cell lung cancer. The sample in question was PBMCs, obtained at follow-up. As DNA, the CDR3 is TGTGCCAGCAGTTTCAATTACGGGACTAGCGGATCGTACGAGCAGTACTTC. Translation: CASSFNYGTSGSYEQYF.